This TCR beta chain was retrieved from a study of T cell responses to AZD1222 COVID-19 vaccine. Study-level results: Spike-specific TCR repertoires showed rising breadth and depth after two AZD1222 doses. Among AZD1222 vaccinees, only five or six were seropositive at baseline.

Some clones are missing from TCRdb's copy, which holds only in-frame ones; the method was immunoSEQ multiplex PCR. The profile shows some 120,000 clones, about 89% of them singletons. With respect to this clone: The antigen is undetermined.

The sample here was peripheral blood, taken on day 0 of AZD1222 vaccination. The TCR originated in an adult in good health.

CDR3 nucleotides: TGTGCCAGCAGTTTAGTCGACTACGGCGAGCAGTACTTC. Translated, it gives CASSLVDYGEQYF. The J gene is TRBJ2-7, the V gene TRBV12-3 or TRBV12-4; a weak D match, TRBD2 (5 bases). CDR3 length: 13 amino acids. V was clipped by 1 base and J by 6 bases, with 10 bases between them.